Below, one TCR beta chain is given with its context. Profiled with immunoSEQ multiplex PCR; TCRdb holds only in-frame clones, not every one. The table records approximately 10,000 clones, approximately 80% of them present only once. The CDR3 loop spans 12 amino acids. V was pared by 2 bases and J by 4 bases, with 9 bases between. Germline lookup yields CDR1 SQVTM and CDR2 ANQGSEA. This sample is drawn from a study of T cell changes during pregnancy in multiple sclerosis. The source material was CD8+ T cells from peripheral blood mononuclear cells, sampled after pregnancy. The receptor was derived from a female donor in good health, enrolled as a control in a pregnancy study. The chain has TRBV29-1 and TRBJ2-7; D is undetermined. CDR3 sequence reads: CSVETADYEQYF. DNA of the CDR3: TGCAGCGTTGAAACAGCCGATTACGAGCAGTACTTC.